This TCR beta chain was sequenced during a study of tumor-infiltrating lymphocytes in primary liver carcinoma. Overall study context: The cohort included men and women aged 30 to 69 years.

This CDR3 comprises 12 residues. Germline V CDR1 and CDR2: GTSNPN, SVGIG (reference sequence). Trimming removed 4 bases at V and 6 bases at J, with 10 bases between. Blood RNA came from unsorted whole blood; germline DNA was also extracted. Before the operation took place, approximately 4 milliliters of peripheral blood were collected. Study results and limitations: Tumor-adjacent and tumor-blood pairs shared a smaller degree of overlap than tumor region pairs. Tumor top-250-clone fractions significantly exceeded those of blood (p = 0.039).

Production of TCR beta cDNA used roughly 0.55 ug total RNA together with a constant-region primer. Libraries of TCR beta came from three nested multiplex PCR rounds with slightly modified ARM-PCR. For approximately 10 cycles apiece, the opening two PCR rounds ran with TRBV1-TRBV30 forward primers and a C-beta reverse primer. In TCRdb, the multiplex PCR reads were re-called with MiXCR into one record per CDR3 protein. The table records around 210,000 distinct CDR3 sequences, almost 65% of them present only once. With regard to this clonotype: Its antigen is not known.

The TCR sequence derives from a woman aged 55-70 years with primary liver carcinoma and hepatitis B virus infection. The chain carries TRBV30 and TRBJ2-1, with a weak D call TRBD1 (6 bases). Sample: peripheral blood. For the CDR3, the DNA is TGTGCCTGGAATCAGGGGCGCAATGAGCAGTTCTTC. This sequence encodes CAWNQGRNEQFF.